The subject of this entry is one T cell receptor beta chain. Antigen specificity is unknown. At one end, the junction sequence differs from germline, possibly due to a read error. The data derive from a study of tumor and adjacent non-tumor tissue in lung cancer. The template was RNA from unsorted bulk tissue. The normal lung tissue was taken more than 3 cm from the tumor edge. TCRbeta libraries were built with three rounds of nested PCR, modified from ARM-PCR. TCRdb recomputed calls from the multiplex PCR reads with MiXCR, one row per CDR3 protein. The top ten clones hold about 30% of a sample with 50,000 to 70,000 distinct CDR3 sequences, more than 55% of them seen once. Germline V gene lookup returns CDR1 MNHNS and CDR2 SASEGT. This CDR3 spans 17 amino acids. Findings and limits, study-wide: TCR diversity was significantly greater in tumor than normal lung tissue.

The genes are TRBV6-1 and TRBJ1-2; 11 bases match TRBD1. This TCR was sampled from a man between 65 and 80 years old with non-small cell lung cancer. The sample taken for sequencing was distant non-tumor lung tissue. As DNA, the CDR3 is TGTGTCAGCAGCATATCCCCCGTCGGACAGGGGGCAGGTGGCTACACCTTC. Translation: CVSSISPVGQGAGGYTF.